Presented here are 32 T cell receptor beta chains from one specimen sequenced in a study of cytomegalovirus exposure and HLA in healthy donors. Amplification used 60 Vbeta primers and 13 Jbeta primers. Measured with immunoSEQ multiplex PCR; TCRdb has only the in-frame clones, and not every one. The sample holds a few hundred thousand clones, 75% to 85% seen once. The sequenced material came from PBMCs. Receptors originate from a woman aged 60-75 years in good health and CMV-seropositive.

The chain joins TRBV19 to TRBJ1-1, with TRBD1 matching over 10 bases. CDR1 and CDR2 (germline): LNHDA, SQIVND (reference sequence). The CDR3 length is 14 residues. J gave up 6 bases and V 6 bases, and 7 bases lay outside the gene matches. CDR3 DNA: TGTGCCAGTAGAATGGACAGGGGGATGGCTGAAGCTTTCTTT. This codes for CASRMDRGMAEAFF.

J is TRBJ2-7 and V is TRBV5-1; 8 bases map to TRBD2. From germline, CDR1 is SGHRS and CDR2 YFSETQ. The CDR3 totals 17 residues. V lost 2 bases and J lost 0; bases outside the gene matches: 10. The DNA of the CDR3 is TGCGCCAGCAGCTTTGTGCCACTAGCGGAGCCCTCCTACGAGCAGTACTTC. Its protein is CASSFVPLAEPSYEQYF.

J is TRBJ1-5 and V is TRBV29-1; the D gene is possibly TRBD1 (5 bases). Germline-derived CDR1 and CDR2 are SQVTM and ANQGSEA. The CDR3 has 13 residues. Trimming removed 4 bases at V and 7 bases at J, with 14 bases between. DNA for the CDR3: TGCAGCGTTGTCGGGCAGGGAGGGCAGCCCCAGCATTTT. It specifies CSVVGQGGQPQHF.

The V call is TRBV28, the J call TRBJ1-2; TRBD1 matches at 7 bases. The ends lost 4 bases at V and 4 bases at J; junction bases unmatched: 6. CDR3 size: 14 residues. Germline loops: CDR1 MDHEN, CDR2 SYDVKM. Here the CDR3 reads CASSYPDRVYGYTF. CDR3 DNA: TGTGCCAGCAGTTACCCCGACAGGGTCTATGGCTACACCTTC.

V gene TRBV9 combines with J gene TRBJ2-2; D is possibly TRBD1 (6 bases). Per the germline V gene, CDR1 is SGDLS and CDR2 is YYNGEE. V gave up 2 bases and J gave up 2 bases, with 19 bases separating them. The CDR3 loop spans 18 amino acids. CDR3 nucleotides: TGTGCCAGCAGCGTGGGTCCCCTCTCGGGACACAACACCGGGGAGCTGTTTTTT. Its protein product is CASSVGPLSGHNTGELFF. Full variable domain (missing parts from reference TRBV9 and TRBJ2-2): DSGVTQTPKHLITATGQRVTLRCSPRSGDLSVYWYQQSLDQGLQFLIQYYNGEERAKGNILERFSAQQFPDLHSELNLSSLELGDSALYFCASSVGPLSGHNTGELFFGEGSRLTVL.

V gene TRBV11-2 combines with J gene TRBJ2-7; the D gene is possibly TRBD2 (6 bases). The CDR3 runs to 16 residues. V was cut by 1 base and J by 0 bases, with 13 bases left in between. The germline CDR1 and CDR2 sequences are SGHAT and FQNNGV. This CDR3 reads CASSLVALGSSYEQYF. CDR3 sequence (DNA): TGTGCCAGCAGCTTAGTTGCGCTCGGGAGCTCCTACGAGCAGTACTTC.

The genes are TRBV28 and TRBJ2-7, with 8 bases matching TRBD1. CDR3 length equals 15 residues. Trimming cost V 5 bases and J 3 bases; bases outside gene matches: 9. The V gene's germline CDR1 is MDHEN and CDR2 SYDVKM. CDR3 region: CASSIRQGKGYEQYF. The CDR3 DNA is TGTGCCAGCAGTATCCGACAGGGGAAAGGCTACGAGCAGTACTTC.

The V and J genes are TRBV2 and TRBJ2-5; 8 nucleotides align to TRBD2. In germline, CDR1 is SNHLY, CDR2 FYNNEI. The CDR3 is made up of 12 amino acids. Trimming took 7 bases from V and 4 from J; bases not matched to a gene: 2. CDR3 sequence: CASKAGGETQYF. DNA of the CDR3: TGTGCCAGCAAGGCGGGGGGAGAGACCCAGTACTTC.

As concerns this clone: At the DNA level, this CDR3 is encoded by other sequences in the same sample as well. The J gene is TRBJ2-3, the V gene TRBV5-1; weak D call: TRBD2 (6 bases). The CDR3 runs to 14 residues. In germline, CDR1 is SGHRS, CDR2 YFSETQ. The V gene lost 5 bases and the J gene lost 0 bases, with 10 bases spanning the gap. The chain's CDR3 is CASRGGPSTDTQYF. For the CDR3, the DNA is TGCGCCAGCAGGGGGGGACCCAGCACAGATACGCAGTATTTT.

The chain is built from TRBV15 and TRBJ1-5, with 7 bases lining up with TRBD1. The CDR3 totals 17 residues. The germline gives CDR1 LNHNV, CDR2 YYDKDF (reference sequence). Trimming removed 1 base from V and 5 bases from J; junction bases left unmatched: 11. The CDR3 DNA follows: TGTGCCACCAGCAGAGTTGAGTACCGGGACAGACATCAGCCCCAGCATTTT. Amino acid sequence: CATSRVEYRDRHQPQHF. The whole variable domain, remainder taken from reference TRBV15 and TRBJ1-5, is DAMVIQNPRYQVTQFGKPVTLSCSQTLNHNVMYWYQQKSSQAPKLLFHYYDKDFNNEADTPDNFQSRRPNTSFCFLDIRSPGLGDTAMYLCATSRVEYRDRHQPQHFGDGTRLSIL.

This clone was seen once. The CDR3 sequence: CASSPGQPSNTQYF. CDR3 bases: TGCGCCAGCTCCCCGGGACAGCCCAGCAATACGCAGTATTTT. The genes are TRBV5-1 and TRBJ2-3, with TRBD1 matching 7 bases. The CDR3 totals 14 residues. The V gene's germline CDR1 is SGHRS and CDR2 YFSETQ. V lost 7 bases, J lost 7 bases, and 12 bases stayed unmatched. Full variable domain (remainder filled in from reference TRBV5-1 and TRBJ2-3): KAGVTQTPRYLIKTRGQQVTLSCSPISGHRSVSWYQQTPGQGLQFLFEYFSETQRNKGNFPGRFSGRQFSNSRSEMNVSTLELGDSALYLCASSPGQPSNTQYFGPGTRLTVL.

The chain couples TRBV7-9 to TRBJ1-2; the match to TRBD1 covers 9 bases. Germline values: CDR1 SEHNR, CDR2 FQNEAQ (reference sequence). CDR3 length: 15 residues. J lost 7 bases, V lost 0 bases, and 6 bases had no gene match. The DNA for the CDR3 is TGTGCCAGCAGCTTAGCGGAGAACAGGGGGCTTGGCTACACCTTC. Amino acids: CASSLAENRGLGYTF.

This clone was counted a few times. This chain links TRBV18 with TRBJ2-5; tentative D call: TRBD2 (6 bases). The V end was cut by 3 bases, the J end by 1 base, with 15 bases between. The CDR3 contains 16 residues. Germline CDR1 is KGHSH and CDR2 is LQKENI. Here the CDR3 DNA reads TGTGCCAGCTCACCCCGGGACTCCTGGGGCCAAGAGACCCAGTACTTC. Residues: CASSPRDSWGQETQYF.

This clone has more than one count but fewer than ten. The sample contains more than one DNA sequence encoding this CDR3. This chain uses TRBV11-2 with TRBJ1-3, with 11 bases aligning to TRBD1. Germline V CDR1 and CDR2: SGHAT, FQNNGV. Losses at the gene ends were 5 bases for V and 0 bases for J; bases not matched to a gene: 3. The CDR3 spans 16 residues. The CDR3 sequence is CASSPGQGASGNTIYF. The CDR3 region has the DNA TGTGCCAGCAGCCCCGGACAGGGGGCCTCTGGAAACACCATATATTTT.

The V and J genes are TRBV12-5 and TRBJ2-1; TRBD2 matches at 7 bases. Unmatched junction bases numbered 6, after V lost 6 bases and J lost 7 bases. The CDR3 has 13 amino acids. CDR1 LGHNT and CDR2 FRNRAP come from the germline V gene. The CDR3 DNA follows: TGTGCTAGTGGGTCCAGGGAGGGGAATGAGCAGTTCTTC. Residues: CASGSREGNEQFF. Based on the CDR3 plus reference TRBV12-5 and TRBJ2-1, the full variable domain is DARVTQTPRHKVTEMGQEVTMRCQPILGHNTVFWYRQTMMQGLELLAYFRNRAPLDDSGMPKDRFSAEMPDATLATLKIQPSEPRDSAVYFCASGSREGNEQFFGPGTRLTVL.

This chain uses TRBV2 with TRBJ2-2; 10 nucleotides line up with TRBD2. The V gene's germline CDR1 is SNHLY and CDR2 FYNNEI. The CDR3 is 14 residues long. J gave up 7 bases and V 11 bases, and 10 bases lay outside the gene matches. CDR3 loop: CAGGLAGAGGELFF. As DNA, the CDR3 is TGTGCCGGAGGGCTAGCGGGAGCGGGCGGGGAGCTGTTTTTT.

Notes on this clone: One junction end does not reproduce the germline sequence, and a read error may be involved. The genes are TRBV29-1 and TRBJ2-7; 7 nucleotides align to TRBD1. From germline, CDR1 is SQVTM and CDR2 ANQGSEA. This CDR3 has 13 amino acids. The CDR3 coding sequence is TGCAGCGTGGAAGGGGGCTTAGGGTACGAGCAGTACTTC. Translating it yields CSVEGGLGYEQYF.

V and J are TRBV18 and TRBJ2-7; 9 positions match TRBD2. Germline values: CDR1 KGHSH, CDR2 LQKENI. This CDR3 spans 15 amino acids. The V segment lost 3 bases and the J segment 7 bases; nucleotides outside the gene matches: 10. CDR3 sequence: CASSPVLAGSGEQYF. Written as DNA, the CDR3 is TGTGCCAGCTCACCCGTGCTAGCGGGATCGGGGGAGCAGTACTTC.

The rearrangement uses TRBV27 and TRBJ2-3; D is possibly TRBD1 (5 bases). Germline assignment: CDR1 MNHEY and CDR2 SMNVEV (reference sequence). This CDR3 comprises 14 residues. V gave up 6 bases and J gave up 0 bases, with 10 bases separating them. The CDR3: CASSRADSTDTQYF. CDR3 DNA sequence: TGTGCCAGCAGCAGGGCCGACAGCACAGATACGCAGTATTTT.

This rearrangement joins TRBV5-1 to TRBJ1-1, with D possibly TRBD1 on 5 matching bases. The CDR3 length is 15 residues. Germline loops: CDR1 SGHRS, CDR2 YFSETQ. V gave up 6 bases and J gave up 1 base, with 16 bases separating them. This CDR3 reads CASKNSGVRNTEAFF. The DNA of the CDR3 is TGCGCCAGCAAAAACTCGGGGGTGAGGAACACTGAAGCTTTCTTT.

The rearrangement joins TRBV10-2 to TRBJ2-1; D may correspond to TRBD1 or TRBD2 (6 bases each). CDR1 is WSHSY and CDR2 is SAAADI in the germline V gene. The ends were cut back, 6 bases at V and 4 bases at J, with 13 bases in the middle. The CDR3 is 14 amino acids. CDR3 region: CASREGHQYNEQFF. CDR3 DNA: TGCGCCAGCAGGGAGGGACACCAATACAATGAGCAGTTCTTC.

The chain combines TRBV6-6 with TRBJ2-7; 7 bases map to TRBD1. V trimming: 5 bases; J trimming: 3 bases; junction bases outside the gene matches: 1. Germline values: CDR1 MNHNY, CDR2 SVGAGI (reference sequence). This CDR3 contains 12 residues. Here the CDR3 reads CASSAGGYEQYF. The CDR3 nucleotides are TGTGCCAGCAGTGCAGGGGGCTACGAGCAGTACTTC.

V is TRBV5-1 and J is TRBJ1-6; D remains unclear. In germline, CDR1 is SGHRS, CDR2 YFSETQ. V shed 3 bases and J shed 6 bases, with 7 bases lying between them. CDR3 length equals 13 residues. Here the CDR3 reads CASSWALNSPLHF. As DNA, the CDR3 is TGCGCCAGCAGCTGGGCCCTTAATTCACCCCTCCACTTT.

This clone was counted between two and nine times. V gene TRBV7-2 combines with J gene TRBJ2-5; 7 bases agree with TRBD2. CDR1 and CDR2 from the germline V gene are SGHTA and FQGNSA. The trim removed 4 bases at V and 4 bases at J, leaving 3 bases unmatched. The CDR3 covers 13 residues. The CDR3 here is CASSSLASETQYF. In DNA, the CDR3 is TGTGCCAGCAGCTCACTAGCGTCAGAGACCCAGTACTTC.

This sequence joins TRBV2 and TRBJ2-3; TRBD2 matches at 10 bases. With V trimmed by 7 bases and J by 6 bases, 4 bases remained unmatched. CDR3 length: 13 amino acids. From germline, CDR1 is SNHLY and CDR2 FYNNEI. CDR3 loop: CASTLSGRDTQYF. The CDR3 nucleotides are TGTGCCAGCACCCTTAGCGGGAGGGATACGCAGTATTTT.

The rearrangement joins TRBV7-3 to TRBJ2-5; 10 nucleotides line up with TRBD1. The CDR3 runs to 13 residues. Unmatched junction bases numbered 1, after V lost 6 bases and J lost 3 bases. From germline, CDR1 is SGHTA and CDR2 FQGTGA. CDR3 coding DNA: TGTGCCAGCAGGGGGACAGGGGAAGAGACCCAGTACTTC. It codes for CASRGTGEETQYF.

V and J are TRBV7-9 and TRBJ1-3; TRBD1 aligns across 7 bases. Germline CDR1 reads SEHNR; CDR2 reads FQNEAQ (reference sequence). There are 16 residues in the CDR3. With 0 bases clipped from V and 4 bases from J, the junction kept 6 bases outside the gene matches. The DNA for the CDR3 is TGTGCCAGCAGCTTAGCGACACAGGGGAAAGGAAACACCATATATTTT. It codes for CASSLATQGKGNTIYF.

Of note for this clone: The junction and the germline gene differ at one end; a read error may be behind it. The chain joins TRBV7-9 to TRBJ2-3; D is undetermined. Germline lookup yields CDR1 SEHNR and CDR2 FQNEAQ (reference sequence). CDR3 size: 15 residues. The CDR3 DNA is TGTTCCAGCAGCTTAGTTCTACGTCGCACAGATACGCAGTATTTT. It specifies CSSSLVLRRTDTQYF.

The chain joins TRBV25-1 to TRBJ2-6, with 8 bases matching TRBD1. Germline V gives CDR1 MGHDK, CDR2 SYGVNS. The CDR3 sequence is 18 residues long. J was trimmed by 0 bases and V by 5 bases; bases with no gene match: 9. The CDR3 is CASSPRGLAHSGANVLTF. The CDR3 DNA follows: TGTGCCAGCAGTCCCAGGGGGCTGGCACACTCTGGGGCCAACGTCCTGACTTTC.

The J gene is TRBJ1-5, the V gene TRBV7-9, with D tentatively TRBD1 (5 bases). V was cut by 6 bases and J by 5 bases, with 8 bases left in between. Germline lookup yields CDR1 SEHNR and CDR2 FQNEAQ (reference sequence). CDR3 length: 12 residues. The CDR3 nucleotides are TGTGCCAGCAGGGGACTGGATCAGCCCCAGCATTTT. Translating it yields CASRGLDQPQHF.

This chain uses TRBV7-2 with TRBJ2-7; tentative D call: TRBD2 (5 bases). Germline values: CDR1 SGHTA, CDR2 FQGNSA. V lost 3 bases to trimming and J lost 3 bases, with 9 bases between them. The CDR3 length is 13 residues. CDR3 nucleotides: TGTGCCAGCAGCTTTTCCAGCGGCTACGAGCAGTACTTC. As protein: CASSFSSGYEQYF. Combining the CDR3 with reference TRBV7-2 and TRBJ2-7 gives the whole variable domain GAGVSQSPSNKVTEKGKDVELRCDPISGHTALYWYRQSLGQGLEFLIYFQGNSAPDKSGLPSDRFSAERTGGSVSTLTIQRTQQEDSAVYLCASSFSSGYEQYFGPGTRLTVT.

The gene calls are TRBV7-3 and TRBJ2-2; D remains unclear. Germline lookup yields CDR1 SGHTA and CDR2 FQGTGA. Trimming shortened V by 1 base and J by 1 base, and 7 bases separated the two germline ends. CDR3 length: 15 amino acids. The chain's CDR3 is CASSLRSGNTGELFF. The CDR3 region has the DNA TGTGCCAGCAGCTTAAGGTCGGGGAACACCGGGGAGCTGTTTTTT.